This TCR beta chain was recovered during a study of memory CD4+ T cells and cytomegalovirus serostatus. Study as a whole: This sample comes from healthy Belgian adults, eight or nine CMV seropositive, approximately 22 seronegative.

Single viable CD3+CD4+CD8-CD45RO+ cells were sorted as the memory CD4+ T cells. CD4+ T cells were isolated by positive magnetic selection. In the source study's methods: Out-of-frame sequences were removed, leaving some 2 million distinct TCRbeta sequences. TCRdb's table, derived via immunoSEQ multiplex PCR, lists solely in-frame clones and lacks some. V and J calls and clone size are as listed in that table; D and trimming were resolved from the DNA. The sample records some 50,000 clones, around 70% being singletons. In germline, CDR1 is LNHNV, CDR2 YYDKDF (reference sequence). The CDR3 length is 16 residues. The V gene lost 6 bases and the J gene lost 2 bases, with 19 bases spanning the gap.

This chain links TRBV15 with TRBJ2-5; D might be TRBD1 or TRBD2, each matching 6 bases. This TCR derives from an adult in good health and CMV-seropositive. The sequenced sample consisted of memory CD4+ T cells from blood. For the CDR3, the DNA is TGTGCCACCAGAGGGGGAGGAACACTTACGCAAGAGACCCAGTACTTC. This sequence encodes CATRGGGTLTQETQYF.